This TCR beta chain was captured in a study of CXCR3-negative and CXCR3-positive naive CD8 T cells. General observations from the study: Researchers report that CXCR3-positive naive cells carry more hydrophobic TRB CDR3s than CXCR3-negative naive cells. Naive CXCR3-negative cells resembled naive CXCR3-positive cells in TRBV-TRBJ usage; memory cells differed.

The CDR3 is 14 residues long. The authors made the TRB cDNA libraries by 5' RACE using UMI labels. TCRdb reanalyzed the 5' RACE reads, giving one entry per CDR3 protein sequence and no DNA. Listed are some 130,000 distinct CDR3 sequences; 0.29% falls within the top ten. On this clonotype: As yet, its antigen is unknown.

Sequencing was carried out using naive CXCR3- CD8+ T cells from blood. Subset denoted: CD45RO-CCR7+CD27+CD95- naive CD8+ T cells lacking CXCR3 (TNR3-). The V call is TRBV12-3 or TRBV12-4, the J call TRBJ2-1; TCRdb picks TRBD2, but there is no DNA to check that call. This receptor was obtained from a human donor in good health. Some clones in this sample may be carry-over from other donors' samples. Here the CDR3 reads CASRADTRHNEQFF.